Following are 10 T cell receptor beta chains from one sample sequenced in a study of PD-L1 blockade in urothelial cancer. The protocol was immunoSEQ multiplex PCR, while the TCRdb copy is restricted to in-frame clones and leaves out a portion. The sample carries approximately 100,000 clones, about 85% recorded once. The sequenced sample was PBMCs, obtained around atezolizumab (anti-PD-L1) treatment. All receptors come from a man in his forties or fifties with urothelial cancer.

The gene calls are TRBV5-1 and TRBJ2-2, with D perhaps TRBD2 (6 bases). The ends were cut back, 7 bases at V and 4 bases at J, with 14 bases in the middle. This CDR3 has 14 amino acids. CDR1 is SGHRS, CDR2 YFSETQ, per germline. The CDR3 sequence is CASGQGGSTGELFF. DNA for the CDR3: TGCGCCAGCGGTCAGGGAGGAAGCACCGGGGAGCTGTTTTTT.

The J gene is TRBJ1-3, the V gene TRBV7-2; D ambiguous. Germline CDR1 SGHTA, CDR2 FQGNSA. V gave up 4 bases and J gave up 0 bases, with 10 bases separating them. CDR3 length: 15 residues. The CDR3 DNA reads as TGTGCCAGCAGCTCAAGAGGAAACTCTGGAAACACCATATATTTT. This codes for CASSSRGNSGNTIYF.

This chain links TRBV6-5 with TRBJ2-7; 10 nucleotides line up with TRBD2. V shed 2 bases, J shed 6 bases, and the junction held 4 bases outside the gene matches. Germline-derived CDR1 and CDR2 are MNHEY and SVGAGI. The CDR3 contains 14 residues. Here the CDR3 DNA reads TGTGCCAGCAGTTACGGGCTAGCGGGAGCCGAGCAGTACTTC. Encoded protein: CASSYGLAGAEQYF.

The gene calls are TRBV6-5 and TRBJ2-1, with 10 nucleotides matching TRBD2. Trimming took 4 bases from V and 7 from J; bases not matched to a gene: 7. Germline loops: CDR1 MNHEY, CDR2 SVGAGI. The CDR3 is 15 residues long. CDR3 nucleotides: TGTGCCAGCAGTTCCGGGGTAGCGGGAGGTAATGAGCAGTTCTTC. Residues: CASSSGVAGGNEQFF.

The chain combines TRBV7-2 with TRBJ2-1; 9 bases fit TRBD2. This CDR3 spans 15 amino acids. Germline assignment: CDR1 SGHTA and CDR2 FQGNSA. V shed 1 base, J shed 3 bases, and the junction held 1 base outside the gene matches. Here the CDR3 reads CASSLEAGGYNEQFF. Here the CDR3 DNA reads TGTGCCAGCAGCTTAGAAGCGGGAGGCTACAATGAGCAGTTCTTC.

In its sample, this clone was seen a few times. V usage is TRBV28 and J usage is TRBJ2-2; 9 positions match TRBD1. After removal of 6 bases from V and 1 base from J, the junction contained 9 bases not matched to a gene. Germline V gene lookup returns CDR1 MDHEN and CDR2 SYDVKM. The CDR3 is 17 residues long. Here the CDR3 DNA reads TGTGCCAGCAGCCGTTTTCCGGGACAGGGGAACACCGGGGAGCTGTTTTTT. This gives the protein CASSRFPGQGNTGELFF.

The V gene is TRBV5-8, the J gene TRBJ2-7; 8 bases match TRBD2. With V trimmed by 0 bases and J by 3 bases, 8 bases remained unmatched. Germline V gene lookup returns CDR1 SGHTS and CDR2 YDEGEE. The CDR3 covers 16 residues. CDR3 bases: TGTGCCAGCAGCTTGGGCCTAGCGGGTTCCTACTACGAGCAGTACTTC. Translated, it gives CASSLGLAGSYYEQYF.

This rearrangement joins TRBV9 to TRBJ2-3; TRBD1 might be the D (6 bases). The CDR3 is 14 residues long. Trimming took off 4 bases at V and 3 bases at J, with 12 bases between the two ends. Looked up from germline, CDR1 is SGDLS and CDR2 is YYNGEE. The CDR3 coding sequence is TGTGCCAGCAGCCCCGGACAGAGAACAGATACGCAGTATTTT. It is translated as CASSPGQRTDTQYF.

Only a few counts were recorded for this clone. The genes are TRBV5-4 and TRBJ1-6; D gene uncertain. Germline lookup yields CDR1 SGHNT and CDR2 YYREEE (reference sequence). CDR3 length equals 14 residues. V lost 4 bases to trimming and J lost 8 bases, with 13 bases between them. DNA of the CDR3: TGTGCCAGCAGCCCCCGCCTCGGGGATTCACCCCTCCACTTT. This gives the protein CASSPRLGDSPLHF.

The CDR3 sequence: CASGPRLAGPSGDTQYF. CDR3 DNA sequence: TGTGCCAGCGGGCCGAGGCTAGCGGGACCCTCGGGAGATACGCAGTATTTT. The gene calls are TRBV2 and TRBJ2-3; 9 bases fit TRBD2. Germline CDR1 reads SNHLY; CDR2 reads FYNNEI. V dropped 8 bases and J dropped 5; count of bases not matched to a gene: 17. CDR3 length: 17 amino acids.